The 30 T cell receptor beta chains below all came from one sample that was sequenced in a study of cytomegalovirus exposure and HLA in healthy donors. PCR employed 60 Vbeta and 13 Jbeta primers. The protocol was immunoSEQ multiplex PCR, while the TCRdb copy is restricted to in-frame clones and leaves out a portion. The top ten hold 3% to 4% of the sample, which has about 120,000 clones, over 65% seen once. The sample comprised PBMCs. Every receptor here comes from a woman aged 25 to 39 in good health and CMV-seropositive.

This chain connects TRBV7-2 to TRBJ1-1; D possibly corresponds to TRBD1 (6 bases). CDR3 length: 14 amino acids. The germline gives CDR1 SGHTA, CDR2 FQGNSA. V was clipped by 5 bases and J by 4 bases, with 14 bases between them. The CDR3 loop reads CASSARQVITEAFF. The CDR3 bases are TGTGCCAGCAGCGCCCGACAGGTTATCACTGAAGCTTTCTTT.

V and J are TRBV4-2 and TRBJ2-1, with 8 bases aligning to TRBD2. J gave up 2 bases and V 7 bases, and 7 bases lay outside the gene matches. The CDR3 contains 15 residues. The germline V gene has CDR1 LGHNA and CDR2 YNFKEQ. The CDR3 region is CASNPTGGAYNEQFF. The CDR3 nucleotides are TGTGCCAGCAACCCAACGGGGGGGGCCTACAATGAGCAGTTCTTC.

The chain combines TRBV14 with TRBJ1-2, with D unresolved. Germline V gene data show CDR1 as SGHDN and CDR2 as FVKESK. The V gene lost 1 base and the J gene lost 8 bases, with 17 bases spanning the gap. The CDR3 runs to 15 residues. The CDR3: CASSQVHTQVEGYTF. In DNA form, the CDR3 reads TGTGCCAGCAGCCAAGTCCACACCCAGGTTGAGGGCTACACCTTC. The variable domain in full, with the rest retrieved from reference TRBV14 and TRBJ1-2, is EAGVTQFPSHSVIEKGQTVTLRCDPISGHDNLYWYRRVMGKEIKFLLHFVKESKQDESGMPNNRFLAERTGGTYSTLKVQPAELEDSGVYFCASSQVHTQVEGYTFGSGTRLTVV.

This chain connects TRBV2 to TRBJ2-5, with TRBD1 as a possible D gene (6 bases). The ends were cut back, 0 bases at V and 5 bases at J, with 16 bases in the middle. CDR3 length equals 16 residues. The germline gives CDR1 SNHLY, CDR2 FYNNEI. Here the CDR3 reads CASSEATLGARETQYF. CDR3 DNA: TGTGCCAGCAGTGAAGCCACGTTGGGGGCGCGGGAGACCCAGTACTTC. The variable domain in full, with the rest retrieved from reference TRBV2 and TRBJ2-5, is EPEVTQTPSHQVTQMGQEVILRCVPISNHLYFYWYRQILGQKVEFLVSFYNNEISEKSEIFDDQFSVERPDGSNFTLKIRSTKLEDSAMYFCASSEATLGARETQYFGPGTRLLVL.

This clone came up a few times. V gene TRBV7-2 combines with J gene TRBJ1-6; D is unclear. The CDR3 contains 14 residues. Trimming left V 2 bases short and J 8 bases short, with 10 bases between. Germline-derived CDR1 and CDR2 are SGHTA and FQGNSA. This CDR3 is CASSLMGSDSPLHF. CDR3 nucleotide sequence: TGTGCCAGCAGCTTAATGGGGAGCGATTCACCCCTCCACTTT.

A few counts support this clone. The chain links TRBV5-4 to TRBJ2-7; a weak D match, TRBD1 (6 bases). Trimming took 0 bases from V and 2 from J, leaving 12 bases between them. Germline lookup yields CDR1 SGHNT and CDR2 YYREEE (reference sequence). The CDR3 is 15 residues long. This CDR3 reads CASSLAPGDTYEQYF. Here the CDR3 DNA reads TGTGCCAGCAGCTTGGCGCCAGGGGACACCTACGAGCAGTACTTC.

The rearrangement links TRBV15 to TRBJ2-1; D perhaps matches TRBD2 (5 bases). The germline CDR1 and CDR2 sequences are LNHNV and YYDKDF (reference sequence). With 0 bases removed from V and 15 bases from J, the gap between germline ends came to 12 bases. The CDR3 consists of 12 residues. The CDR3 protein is CATSRDREIRFF. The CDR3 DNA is TGTGCCACCAGCAGAGATAGGGAGATACGGTTCTTC. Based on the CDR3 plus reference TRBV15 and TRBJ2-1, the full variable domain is DAMVIQNPRYQVTQFGKPVTLSCSQTLNHNVMYWYQQKSSQAPKLLFHYYDKDFNNEADTPDNFQSRRPNTSFCFLDIRSPGLGDTAMYLCATSRDREIRFFGPGTRLTVL.

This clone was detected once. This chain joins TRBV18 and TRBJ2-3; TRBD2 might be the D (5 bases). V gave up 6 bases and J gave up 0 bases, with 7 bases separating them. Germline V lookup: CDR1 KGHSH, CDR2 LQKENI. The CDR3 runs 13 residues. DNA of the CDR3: TGTGCCAGCTCCAGGACTAGCACAGATACGCAGTATTTT. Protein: CASSRTSTDTQYF.

The CDR3 spells CASSLNAGTGELFF. CDR3 in DNA: TGTGCCAGCAGCTTAAACGCAGGGACCGGGGAGCTGTTTTTT. The rearrangement links TRBV7-9 to TRBJ2-2; D is perhaps TRBD1 (5 bases). CDR1 is SEHNR, CDR2 FQNEAQ, per germline (reference sequence). Trimming shortened V by 2 bases and J by 5 bases, and 9 bases separated the two germline ends. The CDR3 consists of 14 residues.

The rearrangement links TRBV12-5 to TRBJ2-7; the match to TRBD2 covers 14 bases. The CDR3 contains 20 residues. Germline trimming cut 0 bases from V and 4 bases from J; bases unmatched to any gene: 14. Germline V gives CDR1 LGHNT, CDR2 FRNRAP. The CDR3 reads CASGLVNGLAGGPQHYEQYF. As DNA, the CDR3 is TGTGCTAGTGGTTTGGTAAACGGACTAGCGGGGGGCCCGCAGCATTACGAGCAGTACTTC.

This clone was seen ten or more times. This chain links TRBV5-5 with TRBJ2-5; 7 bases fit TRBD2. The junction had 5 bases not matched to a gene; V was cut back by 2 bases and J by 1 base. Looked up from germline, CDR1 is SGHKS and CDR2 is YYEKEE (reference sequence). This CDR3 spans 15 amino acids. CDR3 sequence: CASSFLAGVQETQYF. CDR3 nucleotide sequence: TGTGCCAGCAGCTTTTTAGCGGGCGTCCAAGAGACCCAGTACTTC.

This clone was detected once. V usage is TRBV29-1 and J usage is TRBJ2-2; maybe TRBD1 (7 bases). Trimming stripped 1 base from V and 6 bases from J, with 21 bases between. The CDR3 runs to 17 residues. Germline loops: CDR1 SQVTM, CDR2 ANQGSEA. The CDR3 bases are TGCAGCGTTGAAGTGGGGGGCCAGGGGGTTTTCGCCGGGGAGCTGTTTTTT. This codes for CSVEVGGQGVFAGELFF.

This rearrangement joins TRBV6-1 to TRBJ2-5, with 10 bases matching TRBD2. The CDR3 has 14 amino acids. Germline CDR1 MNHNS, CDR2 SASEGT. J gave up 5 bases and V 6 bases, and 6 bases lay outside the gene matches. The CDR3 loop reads CASRPGLARETQYF. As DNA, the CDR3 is TGTGCCAGCAGACCGGGACTAGCGAGGGAGACCCAGTACTTC.

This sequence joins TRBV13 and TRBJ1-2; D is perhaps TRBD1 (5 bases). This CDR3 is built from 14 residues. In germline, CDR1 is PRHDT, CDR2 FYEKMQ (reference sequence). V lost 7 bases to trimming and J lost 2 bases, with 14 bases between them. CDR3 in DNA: TGTGCCAGCAACTGGGGTGGGGGGAACTATGGCTACACCTTC. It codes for CASNWGGGNYGYTF.

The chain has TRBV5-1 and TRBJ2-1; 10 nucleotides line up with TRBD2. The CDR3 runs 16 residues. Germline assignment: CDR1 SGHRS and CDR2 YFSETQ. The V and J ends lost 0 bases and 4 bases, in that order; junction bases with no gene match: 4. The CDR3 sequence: CASSLGSGGLYNEQFF. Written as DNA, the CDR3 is TGCGCCAGCAGCTTGGGTAGCGGGGGGCTTTACAATGAGCAGTTCTTC. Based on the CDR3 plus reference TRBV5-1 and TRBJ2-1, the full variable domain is KAGVTQTPRYLIKTRGQQVTLSCSPISGHRSVSWYQQTPGQGLQFLFEYFSETQRNKGNFPGRFSGRQFSNSRSEMNVSTLELGDSALYLCASSLGSGGLYNEQFFGPGTRLTVL.

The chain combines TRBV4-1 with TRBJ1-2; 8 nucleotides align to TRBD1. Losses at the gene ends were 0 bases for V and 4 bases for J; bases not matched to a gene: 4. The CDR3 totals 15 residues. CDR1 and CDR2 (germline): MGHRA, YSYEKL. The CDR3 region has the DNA TGCGCCAGCAGCCAAGAGGACAGGGTGTTCTATGGCTACACCTTC. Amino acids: CASSQEDRVFYGYTF.

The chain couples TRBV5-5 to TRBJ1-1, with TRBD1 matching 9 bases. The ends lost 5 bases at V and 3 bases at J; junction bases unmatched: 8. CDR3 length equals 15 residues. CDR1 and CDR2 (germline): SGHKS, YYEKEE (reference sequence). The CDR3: CASRTQGADDTEAFF. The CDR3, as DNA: TGTGCCAGCAGAACACAGGGGGCGGATGACACTGAAGCTTTCTTT.

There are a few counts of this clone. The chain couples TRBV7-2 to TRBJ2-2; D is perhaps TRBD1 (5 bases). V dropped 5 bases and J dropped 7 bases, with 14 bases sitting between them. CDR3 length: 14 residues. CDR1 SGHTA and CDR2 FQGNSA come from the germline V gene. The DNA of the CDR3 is TGTGCCAGCAGCCCCAGACAGTCTCTCGGGGAGCTGTTTTTT. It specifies CASSPRQSLGELFF.

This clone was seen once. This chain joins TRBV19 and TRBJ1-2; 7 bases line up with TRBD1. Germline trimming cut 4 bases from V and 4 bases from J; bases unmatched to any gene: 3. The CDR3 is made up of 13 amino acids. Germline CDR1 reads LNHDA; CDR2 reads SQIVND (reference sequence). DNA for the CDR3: TGTGCCAGTAGTACCGGGACAGCCTATGGCTACACCTTC. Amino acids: CASSTGTAYGYTF. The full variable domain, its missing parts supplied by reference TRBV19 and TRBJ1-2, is DGGITQSPKYLFRKEGQNVTLSCEQNLNHDAMYWYRQDPGQGLRLIYYSQIVNDFQKGDIAEGYSVSREKKESFPLTVTSAQKNPTAFYLCASSTGTAYGYTFGSGTRLTVV.

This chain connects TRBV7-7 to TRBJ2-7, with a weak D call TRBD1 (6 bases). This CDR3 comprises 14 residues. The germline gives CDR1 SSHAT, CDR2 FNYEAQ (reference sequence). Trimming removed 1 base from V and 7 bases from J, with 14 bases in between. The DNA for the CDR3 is TGTGCCAGCAGCTTAGATTTTGGGACAAGTGAGCAGTACTTC. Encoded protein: CASSLDFGTSEQYF.

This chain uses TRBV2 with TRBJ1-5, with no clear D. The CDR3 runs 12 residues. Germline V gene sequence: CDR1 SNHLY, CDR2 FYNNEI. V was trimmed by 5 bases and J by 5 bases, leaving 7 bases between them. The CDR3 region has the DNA TGTGCCAGCAGTAGAGTCGATCAGCCCCAGCATTTT. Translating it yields CASSRVDQPQHF.

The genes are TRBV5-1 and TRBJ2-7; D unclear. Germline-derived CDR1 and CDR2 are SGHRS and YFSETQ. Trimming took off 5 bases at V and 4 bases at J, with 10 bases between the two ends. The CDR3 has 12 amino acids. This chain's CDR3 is CASRKDNYEQYF. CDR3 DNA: TGCGCCAGCAGAAAAGACAATTACGAGCAGTACTTC.

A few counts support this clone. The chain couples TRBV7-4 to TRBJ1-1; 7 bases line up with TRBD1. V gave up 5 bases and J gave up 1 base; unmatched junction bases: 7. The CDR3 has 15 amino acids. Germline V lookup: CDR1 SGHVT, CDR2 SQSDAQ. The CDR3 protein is CASSKRQGPNTEAFF. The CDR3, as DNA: TGTGCCAGCAGCAAACGACAGGGACCGAACACTGAAGCTTTCTTT. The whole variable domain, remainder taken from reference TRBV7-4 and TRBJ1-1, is GAGVSQSPRYKVAKRGRDVALRCDSISGHVTLYWYRQTLGQGSEVLTYSQSDAQRDKSGRPSGRFSAERPERSVSTLKIQRTEQGDSAVYLCASSKRQGPNTEAFFGQGTRLTVV.

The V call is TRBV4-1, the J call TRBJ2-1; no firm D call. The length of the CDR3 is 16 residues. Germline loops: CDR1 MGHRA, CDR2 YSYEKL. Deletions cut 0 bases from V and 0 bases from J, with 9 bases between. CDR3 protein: CASSQDPRSSYNEQFF. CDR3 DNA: TGCGCCAGCAGCCAAGATCCAAGGAGCTCCTACAATGAGCAGTTCTTC.

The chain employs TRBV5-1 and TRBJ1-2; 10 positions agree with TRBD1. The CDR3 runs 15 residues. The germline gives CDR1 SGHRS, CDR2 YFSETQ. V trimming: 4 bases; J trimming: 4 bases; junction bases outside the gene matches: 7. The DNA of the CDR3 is TGCGCCAGCAGCCCTGGGACAGGGGTGATCTATGGCTACACCTTC. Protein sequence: CASSPGTGVIYGYTF.

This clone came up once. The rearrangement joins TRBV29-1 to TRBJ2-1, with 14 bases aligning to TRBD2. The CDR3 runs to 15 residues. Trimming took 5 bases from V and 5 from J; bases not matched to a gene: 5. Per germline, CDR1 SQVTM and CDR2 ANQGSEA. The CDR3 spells CSVRGGLAGDNEQFF. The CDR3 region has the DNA TGCAGCGTTCGGGGGGGACTAGCGGGGGACAATGAGCAGTTCTTC.

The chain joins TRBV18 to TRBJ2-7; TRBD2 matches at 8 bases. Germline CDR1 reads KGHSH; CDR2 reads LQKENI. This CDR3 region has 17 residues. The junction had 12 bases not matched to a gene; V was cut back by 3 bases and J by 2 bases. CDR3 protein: CASSPVRSGGTPYEQYF. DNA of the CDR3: TGTGCCAGCTCACCTGTGCGGTCGGGGGGGACTCCCTACGAGCAGTACTTC.

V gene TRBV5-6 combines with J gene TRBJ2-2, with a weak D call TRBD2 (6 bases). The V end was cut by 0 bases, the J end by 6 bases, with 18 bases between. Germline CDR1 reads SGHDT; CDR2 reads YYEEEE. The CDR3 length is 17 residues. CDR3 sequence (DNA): TGTGCCAGCAGCTTGGCCGTGAGAGGGAGGAAGGCCGGGGAGCTGTTTTTT. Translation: CASSLAVRGRKAGELFF.

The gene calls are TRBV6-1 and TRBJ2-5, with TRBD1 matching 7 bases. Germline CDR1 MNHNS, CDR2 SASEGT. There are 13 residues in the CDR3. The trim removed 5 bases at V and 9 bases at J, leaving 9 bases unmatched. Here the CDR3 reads CASSSGQTGAQYF. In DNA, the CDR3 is TGTGCCAGCAGTTCGGGACAAACAGGGGCCCAGTACTTC.

This CDR3 reads CASSLGLVGTGIYEQYF. The DNA for the CDR3 is TGCGCCAGCAGCTTGGGCCTCGTGGGGACAGGGATCTACGAGCAGTACTTC. This chain joins TRBV5-1 and TRBJ2-7; 9 nucleotides align to TRBD1. In germline, CDR1 is SGHRS, CDR2 YFSETQ. Trimming cost V 0 bases and J 3 bases; bases outside gene matches: 10. The length of the CDR3 is 17 residues. Full variable domain (missing parts from reference TRBV5-1 and TRBJ2-7): KAGVTQTPRYLIKTRGQQVTLSCSPISGHRSVSWYQQTPGQGLQFLFEYFSETQRNKGNFPGRFSGRQFSNSRSEMNVSTLELGDSALYLCASSLGLVGTGIYEQYFGPGTRLTVT.